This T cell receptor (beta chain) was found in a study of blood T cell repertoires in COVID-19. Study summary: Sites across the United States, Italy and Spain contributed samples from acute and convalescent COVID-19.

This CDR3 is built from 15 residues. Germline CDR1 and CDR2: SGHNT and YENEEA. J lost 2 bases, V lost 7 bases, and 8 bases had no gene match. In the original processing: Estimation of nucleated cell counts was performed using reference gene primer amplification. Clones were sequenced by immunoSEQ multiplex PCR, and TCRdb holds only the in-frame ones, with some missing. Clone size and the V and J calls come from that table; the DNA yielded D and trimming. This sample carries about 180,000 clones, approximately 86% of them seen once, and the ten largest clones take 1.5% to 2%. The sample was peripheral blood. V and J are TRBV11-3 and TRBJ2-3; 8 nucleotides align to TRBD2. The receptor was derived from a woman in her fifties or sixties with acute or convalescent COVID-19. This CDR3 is CASTLRRGVTDTQYF. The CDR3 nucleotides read TGTGCCAGCACCCTCCGGCGGGGGGTCACAGATACGCAGTATTTT.